These 9 T cell receptor beta chains were all obtained from the same sample, sequenced in a study of T cells in Graves' hyperthyroidism and ophthalmopathy. Using RNA transcripts as the source, TCR beta CDR3 regions were amplified. The HTBI primer set served for first-round RT-PCR of the TCR CDR3. TCRdb analysed the multiplex PCR reads with MiXCR anew, one entry per CDR3 protein. The sample yields roughly 700,000 distinct CDR3 sequences, 14% seen once. The sequencing input was blood. These receptors came from a woman between 18 and 29 years old with Graves' hyperthyroidism.

This clonotype was detected once. A much larger clonotype is one base distant, so this may be a read error. The V call is TRBV6-2 or TRBV6-3, the J call TRBJ2-2, with D unclear. Germline values: CDR1 MNHEY, CDR2 SVGEGT. The CDR3 sequence is 16 residues long. V lost 2 bases and J 4 bases, leaving 14 bases between the germline ends. As DNA, the CDR3 is TGTGCCAGCAGTTACCGGGTACGGGCGAGCACCGGGGAGCTGTTTTTT. It yields the protein CASSYRVRASTGELFF.

In this sample, this clonotype turned up many times. The chain carries TRBV28 and TRBJ2-3; possibly TRBD2 for D (5 bases). The CDR3 is made up of 14 amino acids. Germline V CDR1 and CDR2: MDHEN, SYDVKM. The V end was cut by 4 bases, the J end by 4 bases, with 12 bases between. The CDR3 DNA reads as TGTGCCAGCAGTTCGCGGGTTCCCGCAGATACGCAGTATTTT. This sequence encodes CASSSRVPADTQYF. Filled out from reference TRBV28 and TRBJ2-3, the complete variable domain reads DVKVTQSSRYLVKRTGEKVFLECVQDMDHENMFWYRQDPGLGLRLIYFSYDVKMKEKGDIPEGYSVSREKKERFSLILESASTNQTSMYLCASSSRVPADTQYFGPGTRLTVL.

This clonotype was recorded many times. The chain recombines TRBV2 with TRBJ1-1; D gene ambiguous. The length of the CDR3 is 10 residues. Deletions cut 7 bases from V and 6 bases from J, with 6 bases between. CDR1 and CDR2 (germline): SNHLY, FYNNEI. In nucleotides, the CDR3 is TGTGCCAGCATCACCCCTGAAGCTTTCTTT. Protein sequence: CASITPEAFF.

This clonotype was detected ten times or more. The rearrangement uses TRBV18 and TRBJ2-5; D is ambiguous. CDR1 is KGHSH and CDR2 is LQKENI in the germline V gene. V lost 5 bases, J lost 5 bases, and 3 bases lay in between. The CDR3 consists of 10 residues. Here the CDR3 reads CASSEETQYF. CDR3 DNA: TGTGCCAGCTCAGAGGAGACCCAGTACTTC.

This clonotype was detected many times. The rearrangement uses TRBV27 and TRBJ1-5; TRBD1 matches 10 bases. With 4 bases clipped from V and 10 bases from J, the junction kept 13 bases outside the gene matches. CDR1 and CDR2 from the germline V gene are MNHEY and SMNVEV (reference sequence). The CDR3 length is 16 residues. As DNA, the CDR3 is TGTGCCAGCAGTTCGATCCAGACAGGGGGCGCAGGTCCCCAGCATTTT. Its protein is CASSSIQTGGAGPQHF.

This clonotype was seen only once. The CDR3 DNA follows: TGTGCCAGCAGCTTGTACCTGAACGAAGCTTTCTTT. It specifies CASSLYLNEAFF. The chain links TRBV5-6 to TRBJ1-1; D gene uncertain. Looked up from germline, CDR1 is SGHDT and CDR2 is YYEEEE. This CDR3 has 12 amino acids. The V end lost 1 base, the J end lost 8 bases, and 9 bases lay between the germline ends. The variable domain in full, completed from reference TRBV5-6 and TRBJ1-1, reads DAGVTQSPTHLIKTRGQQVTLRCSPKSGHDTVSWYQQALGQGPQFIFQYYEEEERQRGNFPDRFSGHQFPNYSSELNVNALLLGDSALYLCASSLYLNEAFFGQGTRLTVV.

The table lists this clonotype with a few counts. This chain joins TRBV20-1 and TRBJ2-7; D is unresolved. Germline CDR1 is DFQATT and CDR2 is SNEGSKA (reference sequence). Trimming left V 0 bases short and J 5 bases short, with 11 bases between. This CDR3 is 13 amino acids long. CDR3 DNA: TGCAGTGCTAGAGACCGAAGTAGGGACGAGCAGTACTTC. The encoded protein is CSARDRSRDEQYF.

This chain uses TRBV7-3 with TRBJ2-2; unclear D gene. The V end was cut by 2 bases, the J end by 0 bases, with 7 bases between. Germline V gives CDR1 SGHTA, CDR2 FQGTGA. This CDR3 region has 15 residues. CDR3 nucleotides: TGTGCCAGCAGCTTAGTAACCGCGAACACCGGGGAGCTGTTTTTT. Its translation is CASSLVTANTGELFF.

The chain employs TRBV7-9 and TRBJ1-1; perhaps TRBD1 as D (5 bases). Looked up from germline, CDR1 is SEHNR and CDR2 is FQNEAQ (reference sequence). The CDR3 runs to 15 residues. Trimming removed 8 bases at V and 1 base at J, with 17 bases between. Here the CDR3 reads CASLPRGTGNTEAFF. CDR3 nucleotides: TGTGCCAGCCTCCCTCGGGGGACGGGGAACACTGAAGCTTTCTTT.